These 17 T cell receptor beta chains were sequenced from one sample in a study of human T cells and chemical hapten exposure. The template was total RNA from unfractionated whole blood. Individual cDNA molecules each carried unique molecular identifiers attached by the library. TCRdb recomputed calls from the reads with MiXCR, one row per CDR3 protein. Of about 120,000 distinct CDR3 sequences in the sample, 6.5% to 10% were seen once. Sequenced: whole blood. These receptor sequences come from a human donor in good health. Some clones in this sample may be carry-over from other donors' samples.

There are many counts of this clonotype. The chain combines TRBV6-1 with TRBJ1-6; D remains ambiguous. The CDR3 is 15 residues long. Germline CDR1 is MNHNS and CDR2 is SASEGT. V was pared by 1 base and J by 13 bases, with 17 bases between. The CDR3 DNA reads as TGTGCCAGCAGTGAAGGTGGGTTCGTTTGGTTCCCCCTCCACTTT. Protein: CASSEGGFVWFPLHF.

This clonotype has only a few counts. This chain uses TRBV29-1 with TRBJ2-7; D may be TRBD1 or TRBD2 (5 bases each). Deletions cut 4 bases from V and 0 bases from J, with 16 bases between. The germline V gene has CDR1 SQVTM and CDR2 ANQGSEA. CDR3 length: 15 residues. The CDR3 region has the DNA TGCAGCGTTGTTAGGTGGGACGGCTCCTCCTACGAGCAGTACTTC. Its protein product is CSVVRWDGSSYEQYF.

This chain joins TRBV7-9 and TRBJ1-5; 10 positions match TRBD1. V was pared by 5 bases and J by 4 bases, with 11 bases of the junction left unmatched. This CDR3 spans 17 amino acids. Looked up from germline, CDR1 is SEHNR and CDR2 is FQNEAQ (reference sequence). This chain's CDR3 is CASSPSPGQGPNQPQHF. The CDR3 DNA follows: TGTGCCAGCAGCCCCTCGCCGGGACAGGGGCCAAATCAGCCCCAGCATTTT.

This clonotype appeared many times. The chain uses TRBV20-1 and TRBJ2-7, with TRBD1 identical over 8 bases. CDR3 length equals 15 residues. Germline trimming cut 0 bases from V and 6 bases from J; bases unmatched to any gene: 10. CDR1 and CDR2 from the germline V gene are DFQATT and SNEGSKA (reference sequence). CDR3 nucleotides: TGCAGTGCTAGAGATTTGAAACAGGGGGATAGCGAGCAGTACTTC. Its translation is CSARDLKQGDSEQYF.

This clonotype has at least ten counts. The chain links TRBV6-1 to TRBJ1-2; D ambiguous. Germline V lookup: CDR1 MNHNS, CDR2 SASEGT. The CDR3 extends over 14 amino acids. V was pared by 4 bases and J by 2 bases, with 11 bases between. The CDR3 here is CASSVEGRNYGYTF. CDR3 bases: TGTGCCAGCAGTGTGGAGGGAAGGAACTATGGCTACACCTTC.

This clonotype was seen ten or more times. V and J are TRBV4-3 and TRBJ2-7, with D unresolved. The germline gives CDR1 LGHNA, CDR2 YSLEER. V gave up 0 bases and J gave up 4 bases, with 13 bases separating them. This CDR3 has 15 amino acids. CDR3 loop: CASSQDSQVGYEQYF. The CDR3, as DNA: TGCGCCAGCAGCCAAGACTCCCAGGTTGGGTACGAGCAGTACTTC.

This clonotype was seen many times. The V gene is TRBV4-2, the J gene TRBJ2-7; D is unclear. CDR3 length: 15 amino acids. CDR1 and CDR2 from the germline V gene are LGHNA and YNFKEQ. Trimming pared 0 bases from V and 0 bases from J, leaving 9 bases between. CDR3 nucleotides: TGTGCCAGCAGCCAAGATAGACCGAGCTCCTACGAGCAGTACTTC. The encoded protein is CASSQDRPSSYEQYF.

The chain recombines TRBV12-2 with TRBJ2-1; the table gives TRBD2 as D, unverified against the DNA. TRBV12-2 is given as a pseudogene. The CDR3 is made up of 18 amino acids. DNA for the CDR3: TGTGCAAGTCGCTTAAGAGGACTAGCGGGAGGGCCCAACAATGAGCAGTTCTTC. It encodes CASRLRGLAGGPNNEQFF.

The chain uses TRBV3-1 and TRBJ2-7; D gene unclear. Trimming cost V 5 bases and J 1 base, with 18 bases left between them. Per the germline V gene, CDR1 is LGHDT and CDR2 is YNNKEL (reference sequence). The CDR3 is made up of 16 amino acids. The CDR3 here is CASSGQLGSVSYEQYF. CDR3 nucleotides: TGTGCCAGCAGCGGCCAGTTGGGCAGTGTGTCCTACGAGCAGTACTTC.

The table lists this clonotype with many counts. The rearrangement joins TRBV12-3 or TRBV12-4 to TRBJ2-1, with 9 bases aligning to TRBD2. Trimming cost V 7 bases and J 14 bases; bases outside gene matches: 12. The CDR3 sequence is 13 residues long. The CDR3 DNA sequence: TGTGCCAGCACTAAGGGACTAGCTTTACCGGAGTTCTTC. It yields the protein CASTKGLALPEFF.

The V and J genes are TRBV14 and TRBJ2-7, with TRBD1 identical over 9 bases. The junction had 6 bases not matched to a gene; V was cut back by 5 bases and J by 4 bases. Germline CDR1 is SGHDN and CDR2 is FVKESK. The CDR3 has 14 amino acids. The CDR3 region is CASSYRDRVYEQYF. The CDR3 coding sequence is TGTGCCAGCAGCTACCGGGACAGGGTGTACGAGCAGTACTTC.

This clonotype showed up many times. This rearrangement joins TRBV19 to TRBJ1-5, with 7 bases matching TRBD1. V was clipped by 7 bases and J by 4 bases; unmatched bases: 7. CDR1 LNHDA and CDR2 SQIVND come from the germline V gene (reference sequence). The CDR3 has 14 residues. The CDR3 sequence is CASTPSTGNQPQHF. CDR3 coding DNA: TGTGCCAGTACTCCATCGACAGGGAATCAGCCCCAGCATTTT.

The table lists this clonotype with many counts. The chain couples TRBV9 to TRBJ1-2, with 7 bases identical to TRBD1. The V segment lost 3 bases and the J segment 6 bases; nucleotides outside the gene matches: 2. Germline CDR1 and CDR2: SGDLS and YYNGEE. This CDR3 is 12 amino acids long. CDR3 sequence (DNA): TGTGCCAGCAGCGCCCAGGGGGATGGCTACACCTTC. Protein sequence: CASSAQGDGYTF.

This clonotype occurred a few times. This chain connects TRBV19 to TRBJ1-1, with D maybe TRBD1 (6 bases). CDR1 is LNHDA, CDR2 SQIVND, per germline (reference sequence). The ends were cut back, 7 bases at V and 3 bases at J, with 18 bases in the middle. There are 15 residues in the CDR3. The CDR3 DNA is TGTGCCAGTACTCCGGTGGACAGCGGGCACACTGAAGCTTTCTTT. Translating gives CASTPVDSGHTEAFF. Supplemented by reference TRBV19 and TRBJ1-1, the full variable domain reads DGGITQSPKYLFRKEGQNVTLSCEQNLNHDAMYWYRQDPGQGLRLIYYSQIVNDFQKGDIAEGYSVSREKKESFPLTVTSAQKNPTAFYLCASTPVDSGHTEAFFGQGTRLTVV.

This chain joins TRBV7-9 and TRBJ2-5, with TRBD1 as a possible D gene (5 bases). The V gene lost 5 bases and the J gene lost 4 bases, with 14 bases spanning the gap. Germline CDR1 and CDR2: SEHNR and FQNEAQ (reference sequence). The length of the CDR3 is 14 residues. CDR3: CASSPEQVGETQYF. The CDR3 bases are TGTGCCAGCAGCCCGGAACAGGTCGGAGAGACCCAGTACTTC.

The chain has TRBV5-1 and TRBJ2-7; 9 bases fit TRBD2. V was clipped by 4 bases and J by 0 bases; unmatched bases: 20. This CDR3 is 20 amino acids long. In germline, CDR1 is SGHRS, CDR2 YFSETQ. The CDR3 DNA reads as TGCGCCAGCAGCCCGGGAGGTAGGGGCGGAGCGGGAGGACTCTCCTACGAGCAGTACTTC. Amino acid sequence: CASSPGGRGGAGGLSYEQYF.

The chain couples TRBV29-1 to TRBJ2-3, with 7 bases identical to TRBD1. V shed 4 bases and J 2 bases; nucleotides not matched to a gene: 9. Per germline, CDR1 SQVTM and CDR2 ANQGSEA. CDR3 length: 15 residues. In nucleotides, the CDR3 is TGCAGCGTTGGGCTGAGGGGGCAGGTCACAGATACGCAGTATTTT. Translation gives CSVGLRGQVTDTQYF.